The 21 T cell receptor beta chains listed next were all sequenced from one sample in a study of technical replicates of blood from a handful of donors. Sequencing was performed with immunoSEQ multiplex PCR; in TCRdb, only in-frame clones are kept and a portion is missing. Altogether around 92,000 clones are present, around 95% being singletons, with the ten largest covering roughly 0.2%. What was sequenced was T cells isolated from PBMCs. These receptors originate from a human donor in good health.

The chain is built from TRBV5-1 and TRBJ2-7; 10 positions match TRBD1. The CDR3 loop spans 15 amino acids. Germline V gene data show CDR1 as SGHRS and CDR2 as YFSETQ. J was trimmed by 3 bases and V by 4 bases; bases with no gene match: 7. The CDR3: CASSQGQGKNYEQYF. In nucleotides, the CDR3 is TGCGCCAGCAGCCAGGGACAGGGGAAGAACTACGAGCAGTACTTC.

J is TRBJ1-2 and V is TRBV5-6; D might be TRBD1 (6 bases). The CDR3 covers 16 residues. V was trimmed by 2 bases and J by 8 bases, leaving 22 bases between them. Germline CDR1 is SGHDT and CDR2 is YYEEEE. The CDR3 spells CASSFRGFFGGRGYTF. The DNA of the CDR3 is TGTGCCAGCAGCTTCAGGGGTTTTTTTGGGGGCCGCGGCTACACCTTC.

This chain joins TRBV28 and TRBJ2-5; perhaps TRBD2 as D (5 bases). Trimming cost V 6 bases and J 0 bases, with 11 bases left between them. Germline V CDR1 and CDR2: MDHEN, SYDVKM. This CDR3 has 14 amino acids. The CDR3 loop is CASSPPGDQETQYF. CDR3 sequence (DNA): TGTGCCAGCAGCCCCCCCGGGGACCAAGAGACCCAGTACTTC.

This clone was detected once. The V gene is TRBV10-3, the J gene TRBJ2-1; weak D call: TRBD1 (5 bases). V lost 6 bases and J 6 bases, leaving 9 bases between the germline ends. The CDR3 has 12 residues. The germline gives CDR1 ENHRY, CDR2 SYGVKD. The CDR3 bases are TGTGCCATCAGGCCGGACACCAATGAGCAGTTCTTC. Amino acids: CAIRPDTNEQFF.

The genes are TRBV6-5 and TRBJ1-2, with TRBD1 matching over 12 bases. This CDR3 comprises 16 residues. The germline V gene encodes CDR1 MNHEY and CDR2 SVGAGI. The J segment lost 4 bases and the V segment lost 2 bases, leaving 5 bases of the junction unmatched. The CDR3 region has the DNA TGTGCCAGCAGTTACGTGGGGACAGGGGGCACCTATGGCTACACCTTC. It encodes CASSYVGTGGTYGYTF.

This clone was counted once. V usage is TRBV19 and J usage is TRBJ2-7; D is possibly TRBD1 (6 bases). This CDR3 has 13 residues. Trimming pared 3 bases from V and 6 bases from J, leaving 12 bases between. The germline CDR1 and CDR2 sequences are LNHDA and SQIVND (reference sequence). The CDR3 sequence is CASSILDRPEQYF. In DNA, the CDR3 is TGTGCCAGTAGTATCCTAGACAGGCCCGAGCAGTACTTC.

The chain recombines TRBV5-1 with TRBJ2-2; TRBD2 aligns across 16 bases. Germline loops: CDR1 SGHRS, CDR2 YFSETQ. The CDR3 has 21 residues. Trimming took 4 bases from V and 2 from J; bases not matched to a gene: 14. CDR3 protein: CASSLWTPGTSGGENTGELFF. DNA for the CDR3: TGCGCCAGCAGCCTATGGACACCAGGGACTAGCGGGGGGGAAAACACCGGGGAGCTGTTTTTT. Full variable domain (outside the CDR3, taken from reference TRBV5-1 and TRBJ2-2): KAGVTQTPRYLIKTRGQQVTLSCSPISGHRSVSWYQQTPGQGLQFLFEYFSETQRNKGNFPGRFSGRQFSNSRSEMNVSTLELGDSALYLCASSLWTPGTSGGENTGELFFGEGSRLTVL.

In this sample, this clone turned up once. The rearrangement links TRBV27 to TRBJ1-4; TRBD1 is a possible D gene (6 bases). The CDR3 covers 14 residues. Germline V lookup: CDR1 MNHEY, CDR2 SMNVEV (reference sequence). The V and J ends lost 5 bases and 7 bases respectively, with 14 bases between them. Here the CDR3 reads CASSEPGGAEKLFF. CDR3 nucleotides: TGTGCCAGCAGTGAGCCTGGGGGGGCTGAAAAACTGTTTTTT.

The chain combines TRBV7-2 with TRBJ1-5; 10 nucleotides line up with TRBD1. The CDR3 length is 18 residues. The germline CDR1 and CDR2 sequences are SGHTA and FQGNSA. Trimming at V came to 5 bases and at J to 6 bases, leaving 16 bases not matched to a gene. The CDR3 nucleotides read TGTGCCAGCAGCGGAGGGCTTTCGGACAGGGGGTTTGGTCAGCCCCAGCATTTT. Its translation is CASSGGLSDRGFGQPQHF.

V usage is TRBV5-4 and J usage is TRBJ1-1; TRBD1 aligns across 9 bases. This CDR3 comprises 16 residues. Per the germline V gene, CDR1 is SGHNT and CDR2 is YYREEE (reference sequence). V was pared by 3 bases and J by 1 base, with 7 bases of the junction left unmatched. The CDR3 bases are TGTGCCAGCAGCTCCCCGGGGACAGGGACGAACACTGAAGCTTTCTTT. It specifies CASSSPGTGTNTEAFF.

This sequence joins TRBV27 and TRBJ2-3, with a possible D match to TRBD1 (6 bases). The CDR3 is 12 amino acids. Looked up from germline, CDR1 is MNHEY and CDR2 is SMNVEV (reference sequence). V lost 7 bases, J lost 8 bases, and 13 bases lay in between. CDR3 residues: CASKSLQGTQYF. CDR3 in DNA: TGTGCCAGCAAATCCTTACAGGGTACGCAGTATTTT.

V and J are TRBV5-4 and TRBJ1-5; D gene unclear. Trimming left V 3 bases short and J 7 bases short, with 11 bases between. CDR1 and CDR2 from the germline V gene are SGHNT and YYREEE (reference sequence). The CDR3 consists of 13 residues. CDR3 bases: TGTGCCAGCAGCTCTGAGGGAGGGCAGCCCCAGCATTTT. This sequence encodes CASSSEGGQPQHF.

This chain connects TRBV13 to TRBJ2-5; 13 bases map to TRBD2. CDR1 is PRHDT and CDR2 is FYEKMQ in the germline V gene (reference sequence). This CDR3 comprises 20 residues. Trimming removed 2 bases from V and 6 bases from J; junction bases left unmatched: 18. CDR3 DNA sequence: TGTGCCAGCAGCTTACGGTGGGAGCTCCGGGCGACTAGCGGGAGGCAGACCCAGTACTTC. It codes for CASSLRWELRATSGRQTQYF.

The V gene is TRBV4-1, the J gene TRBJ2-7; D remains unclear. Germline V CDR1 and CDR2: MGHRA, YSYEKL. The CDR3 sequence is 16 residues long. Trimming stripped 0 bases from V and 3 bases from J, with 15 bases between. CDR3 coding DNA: TGCGCCAGCAGCCAAGATGGTCCTAGTCCCTACTACGAGCAGTACTTC. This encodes CASSQDGPSPYYEQYF.

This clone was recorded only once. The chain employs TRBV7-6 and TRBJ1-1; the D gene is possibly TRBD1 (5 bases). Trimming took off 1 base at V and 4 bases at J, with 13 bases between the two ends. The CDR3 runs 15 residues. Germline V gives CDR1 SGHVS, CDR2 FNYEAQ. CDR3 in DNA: TGTGCCAGCAGCTTAGAGGCAGCTCAGGGCACTGAAGCTTTCTTT. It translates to CASSLEAAQGTEAFF. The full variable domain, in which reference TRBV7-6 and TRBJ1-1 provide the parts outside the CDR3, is GAGVSQSPRYKVTKRGQDVALRCDPISGHVSLYWYRQALGQGPEFLTYFNYEAQQDKSGLPNDRFSAERPEGSISTLTIQRTEQRDSAMYRCASSLEAAQGTEAFFGQGTRLTVV.

CDR3 protein: CASSSGTVLAKNIQYF. In nucleotides, the CDR3 is TGTGCCAGCAGCTCGGGGACAGTACTAGCCAAAAACATTCAGTACTTC. V gene TRBV7-9 combines with J gene TRBJ2-4; TRBD1 aligns across 7 bases. Germline assignment: CDR1 SEHNR and CDR2 FQNEAQ (reference sequence). This CDR3 is built from 16 residues. V lost 4 bases and J lost 0; bases outside the gene matches: 6.

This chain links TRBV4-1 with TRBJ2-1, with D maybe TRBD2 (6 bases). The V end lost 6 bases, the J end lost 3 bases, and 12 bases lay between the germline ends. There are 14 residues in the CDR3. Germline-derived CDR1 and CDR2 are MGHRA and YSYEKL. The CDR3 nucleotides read TGCGCCAGCAGAACAGAAGCGGGCTACAATGAGCAGTTCTTC. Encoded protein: CASRTEAGYNEQFF.

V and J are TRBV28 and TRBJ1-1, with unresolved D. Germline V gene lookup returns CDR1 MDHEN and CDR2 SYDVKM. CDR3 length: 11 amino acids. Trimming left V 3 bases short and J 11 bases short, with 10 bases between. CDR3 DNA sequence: TGTGCCAGCAGTTTCGTCTATTCGGCTTTCTTT. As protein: CASSFVYSAFF.

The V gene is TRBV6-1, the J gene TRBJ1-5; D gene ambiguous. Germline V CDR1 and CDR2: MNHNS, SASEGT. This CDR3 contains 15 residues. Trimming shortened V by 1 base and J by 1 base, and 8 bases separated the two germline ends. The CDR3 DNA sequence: TGTGCCAGCAGTGAAGTTCGAGAGAGCAATCAGCCCCAGCATTTT. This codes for CASSEVRESNQPQHF.

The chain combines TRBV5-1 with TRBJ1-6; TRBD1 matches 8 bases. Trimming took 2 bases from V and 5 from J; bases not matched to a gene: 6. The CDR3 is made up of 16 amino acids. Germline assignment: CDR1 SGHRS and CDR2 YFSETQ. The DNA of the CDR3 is TGCGCCAGCAGCTTCAGGGGGCCCGGGGATAATTCACCCCTCCACTTT. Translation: CASSFRGPGDNSPLHF.

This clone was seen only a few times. The CDR3 coding sequence is TGTGCCAGCAGTTTTAGGGGTTTTGGGGAAGCTTTCTTT. Translating gives CASSFRGFGEAFF. The gene calls are TRBV28 and TRBJ1-1; perhaps TRBD1 as D (5 bases). Germline V gene lookup returns CDR1 MDHEN and CDR2 SYDVKM. CDR3 length equals 13 residues. Trimming cost V 3 bases and J 8 bases, with 13 bases left between them.